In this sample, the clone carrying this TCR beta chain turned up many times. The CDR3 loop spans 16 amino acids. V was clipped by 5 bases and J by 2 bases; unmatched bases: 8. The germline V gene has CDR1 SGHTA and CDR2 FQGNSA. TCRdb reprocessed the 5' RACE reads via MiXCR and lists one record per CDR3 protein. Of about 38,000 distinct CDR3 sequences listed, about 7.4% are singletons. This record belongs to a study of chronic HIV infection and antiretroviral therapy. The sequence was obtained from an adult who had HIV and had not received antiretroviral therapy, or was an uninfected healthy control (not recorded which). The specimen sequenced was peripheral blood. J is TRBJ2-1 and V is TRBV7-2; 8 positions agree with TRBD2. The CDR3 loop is CASSTGGVTTYNEQFF. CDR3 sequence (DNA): TGTGCCAGCAGCACCGGGGGGGTTACGACCTACAATGAGCAGTTCTTC.